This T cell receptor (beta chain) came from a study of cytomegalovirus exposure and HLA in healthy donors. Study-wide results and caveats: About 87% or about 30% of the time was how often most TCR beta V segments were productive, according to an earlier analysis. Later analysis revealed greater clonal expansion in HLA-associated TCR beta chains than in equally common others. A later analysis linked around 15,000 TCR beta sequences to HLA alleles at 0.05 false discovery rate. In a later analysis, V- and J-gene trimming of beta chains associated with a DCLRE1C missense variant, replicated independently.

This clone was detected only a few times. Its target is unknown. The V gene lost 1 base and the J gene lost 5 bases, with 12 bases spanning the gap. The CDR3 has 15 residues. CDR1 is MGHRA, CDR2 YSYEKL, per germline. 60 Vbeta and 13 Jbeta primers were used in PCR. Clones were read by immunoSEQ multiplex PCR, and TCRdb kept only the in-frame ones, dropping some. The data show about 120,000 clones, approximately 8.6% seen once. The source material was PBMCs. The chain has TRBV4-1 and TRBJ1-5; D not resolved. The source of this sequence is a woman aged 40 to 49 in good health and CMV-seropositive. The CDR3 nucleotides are TGCGCCAGCAGCCAAGCAACCGAGCGCTATCAGCCCCAGCATTTT. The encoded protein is CASSQATERYQPQHF.